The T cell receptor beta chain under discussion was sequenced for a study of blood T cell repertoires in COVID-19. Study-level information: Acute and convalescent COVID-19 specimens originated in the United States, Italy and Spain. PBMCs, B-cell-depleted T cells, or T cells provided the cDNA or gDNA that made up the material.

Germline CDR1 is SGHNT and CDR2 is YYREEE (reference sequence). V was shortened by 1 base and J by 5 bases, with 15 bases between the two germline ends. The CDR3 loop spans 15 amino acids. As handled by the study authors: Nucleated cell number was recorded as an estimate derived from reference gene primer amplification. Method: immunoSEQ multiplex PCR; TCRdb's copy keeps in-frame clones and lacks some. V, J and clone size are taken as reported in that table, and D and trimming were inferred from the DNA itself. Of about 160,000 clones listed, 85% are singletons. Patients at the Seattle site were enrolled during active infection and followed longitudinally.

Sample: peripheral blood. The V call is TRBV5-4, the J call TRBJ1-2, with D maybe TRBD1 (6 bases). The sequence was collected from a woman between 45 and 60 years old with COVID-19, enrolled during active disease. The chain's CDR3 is CASSLRTGIGYGYTF. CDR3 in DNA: TGTGCCAGCAGCTTGAGAACAGGGATTGGGTATGGCTACACCTTC.